Following are 15 T cell receptor beta chains from one sample sequenced in a study of identical twins. In TCRdb, the 5' RACE reads were re-called with MiXCR into one record per CDR3 protein. The sample carries under 350,000 distinct CDR3 sequences, roughly 9.8% recorded once. These data also formed part of another study, on yellow fever vaccine responses in identical twins.

The sequenced sample consisted of CD8+ T cells sorted from blood. The source of these receptors is a young woman in good health.

This chain joins TRBV30 and TRBJ2-7, with D unresolved. V lost 0 bases and J lost 4, with 16 bases in between. The CDR3 extends over 15 amino acids. Looked up from germline, CDR1 is GTSNPN and CDR2 is SVGIG (reference sequence). CDR3 protein: CAWSVSTGPAYEQYF. CDR3 coding DNA: TGTGCCTGGAGTGTATCCACGGGTCCCGCATACGAGCAGTACTTC.

This clonotype was picked up a small number of times. This chain uses TRBV6-2 or TRBV6-3 with TRBJ2-7, with D unclear. The CDR3 contains 12 residues. The germline V gene has CDR1 MNHEY and CDR2 SVGEGT. Trimming took 4 bases from V and 4 from J, leaving 8 bases between them. This chain's CDR3 is CASSSVPYEQYF. DNA for the CDR3: TGTGCCAGCAGTTCCGTTCCATACGAGCAGTACTTC.

The chain carries TRBV15 and TRBJ2-2, with unresolved D. The germline V gene has CDR1 LNHNV and CDR2 YYDKDF (reference sequence). This CDR3 spans 15 amino acids. V was trimmed by 1 base and J by 1 base, leaving 7 bases between them. As DNA, the CDR3 is TGTGCCACCAGCAGAGCGGCAGGGAACACCGGGGAGCTGTTTTTT. It encodes CATSRAAGNTGELFF. Based on the CDR3 plus reference TRBV15 and TRBJ2-2, the full variable domain is DAMVIQNPRYQVTQFGKPVTLSCSQTLNHNVMYWYQQKSSQAPKLLFHYYDKDFNNEADTPDNFQSRRPNTSFCFLDIRSPGLGDTAMYLCATSRAAGNTGELFFGEGSRLTVL.

The chain couples TRBV5-6 to TRBJ2-7; D not resolved. Germline values: CDR1 SGHDT, CDR2 YYEEEE. The CDR3 is 13 residues long. Trimming removed 4 bases at V and 4 bases at J, with 12 bases between. The CDR3 region is CASSLRYTYEQYF. The CDR3 DNA is TGTGCCAGCAGCCTCCGGTACACATACGAGCAGTACTTC.

This clonotype appeared many times. J is TRBJ2-1 and V is TRBV2, with 11 bases that match TRBD2. Germline CDR1 SNHLY, CDR2 FYNNEI. The CDR3 sequence is 16 residues long. The junction had 6 bases not matched to a gene; V was cut back by 3 bases and J by 5 bases. CDR3 in DNA: TGTGCCAGCAGTGATGGGGGACTAGCGGTTAACAATGAGCAGTTCTTC. Encoded protein: CASSDGGLAVNNEQFF.

This clonotype was counted only a few times. The chain carries TRBV29-1 and TRBJ2-1, with 9 bases that match TRBD1. The CDR3 loop spans 12 amino acids. Germline V lookup: CDR1 SQVTM, CDR2 ANQGSEA. V dropped 7 bases and J dropped 8; count of bases not matched to a gene: 6. The CDR3 sequence is CSGDRDRDEQFF. For the CDR3, the DNA is TGCAGCGGGGACAGGGATCGGGATGAGCAGTTCTTC.

V and J are TRBV11-2 and TRBJ1-4; D remains ambiguous. The V gene's germline CDR1 is SGHAT and CDR2 FQNNGV. Deletions cut 1 base from V and 6 bases from J, with 3 bases between. This CDR3 region has 12 residues. DNA of the CDR3: TGTGCCAGCAGCTTAGTTGATGAAAAACTGTTTTTT. Protein: CASSLVDEKLFF.

This clonotype was found many times. The chain links TRBV2 to TRBJ2-5; D possibly uses TRBD1 or TRBD2 (5 bases each). Trimming cost V 6 bases and J 7 bases, with 12 bases left between them. The length of the CDR3 is 12 residues. Germline V gene lookup returns CDR1 SNHLY and CDR2 FYNNEI. The CDR3 spells CASSDSRGTQYF. The CDR3 DNA is TGTGCCAGCAGCGACTCGAGGGGGACCCAGTACTTC.

The CDR3 protein is CASRRRGTYEQYF. The CDR3, as DNA: TGTGCCAGCAGGCGTCGCGGTACCTACGAGCAGTACTTC. The chain uses TRBV12-3 or TRBV12-4 and TRBJ2-7; D call uncertain. V shed 6 bases and J shed 2 bases, with 11 bases lying between them. This CDR3 has 13 amino acids.

This chain links TRBV7-9 with TRBJ2-1; D is possibly TRBD1 (6 bases). This CDR3 is 17 amino acids long. V lost 1 base and J 0 bases, leaving 13 bases between the germline ends. In germline, CDR1 is SEHNR, CDR2 FQNEAQ (reference sequence). The CDR3 is CASSLEEGRGSYNEQFF. As DNA, the CDR3 is TGTGCCAGCAGCTTAGAAGAGGGCAGGGGCTCCTACAATGAGCAGTTCTTC.

This clonotype was picked up a small number of times. The rearrangement uses TRBV7-9 and TRBJ2-1; D is uncertain. The ends were cut back, 3 bases at V and 9 bases at J, with 12 bases in the middle. In germline, CDR1 is SEHNR, CDR2 FQNEAQ (reference sequence). There are 13 residues in the CDR3. CDR3 sequence: CASSLAGRGEQFF. DNA for the CDR3: TGTGCCAGCAGCTTGGCAGGTCGTGGTGAGCAGTTCTTC.

This clonotype was observed many times. The chain carries TRBV28 and TRBJ2-7, with D uncertain. The germline gives CDR1 MDHEN, CDR2 SYDVKM. The CDR3 has 14 amino acids. Trimming shortened V by 7 bases and J by 2 bases, and 15 bases separated the two germline ends. The CDR3 region is CASTSASLAYEQYF. CDR3 in DNA: TGTGCCAGCACTTCAGCGAGTTTGGCCTACGAGCAGTACTTC.

This rearrangement joins TRBV12-3 or TRBV12-4 to TRBJ2-2; the match to TRBD1 covers 7 bases. The ends lost 4 bases at V and 1 base at J; junction bases unmatched: 9. The CDR3 runs to 17 residues. DNA of the CDR3: TGTGCCAGCAGTTGGCCCTCCGGGACAGTGAACACCGGGGAGCTGTTTTTT. This encodes CASSWPSGTVNTGELFF.

This clonotype was recorded a few times. The V and J genes are TRBV29-1 and TRBJ2-2; D possibly corresponds to TRBD1 (6 bases). Looked up from germline, CDR1 is SQVTM and CDR2 is ANQGSEA. This CDR3 has 14 residues. V dropped 3 bases and J dropped 4 bases, with 12 bases sitting between them. CDR3 sequence: CSVDQGSGTGELFF. As DNA, the CDR3 is TGCAGCGTTGACCAGGGGTCGGGCACCGGGGAGCTGTTTTTT.

This rearrangement joins TRBV24-1 to TRBJ2-1; unclear D gene. The CDR3 sequence is 12 residues long. V shed 1 base and J shed 6 bases, with 3 bases lying between them. Germline V gene lookup returns CDR1 KGHDR and CDR2 SFDVKD. The CDR3 nucleotides read TGTGCCACCAGTGATTTCAGCAATGAGCAGTTCTTC. It is translated as CATSDFSNEQFF.